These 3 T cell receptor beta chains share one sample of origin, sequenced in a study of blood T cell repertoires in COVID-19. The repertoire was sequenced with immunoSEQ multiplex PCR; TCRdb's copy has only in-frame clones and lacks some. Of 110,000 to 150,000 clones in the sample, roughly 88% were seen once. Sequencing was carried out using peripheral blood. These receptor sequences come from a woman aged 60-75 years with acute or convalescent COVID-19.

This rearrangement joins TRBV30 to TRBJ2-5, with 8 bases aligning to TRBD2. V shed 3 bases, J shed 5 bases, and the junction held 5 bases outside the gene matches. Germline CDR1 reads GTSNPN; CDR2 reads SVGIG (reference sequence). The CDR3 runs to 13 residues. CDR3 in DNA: TGTGCCTGGAGCTATACTAGCGGCGAGACCCAGTACTTC. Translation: CAWSYTSGETQYF.

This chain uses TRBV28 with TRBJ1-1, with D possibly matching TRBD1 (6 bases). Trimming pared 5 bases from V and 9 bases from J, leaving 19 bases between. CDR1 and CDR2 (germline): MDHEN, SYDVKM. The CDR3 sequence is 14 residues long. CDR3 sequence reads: CASSVGQGTSKAFF. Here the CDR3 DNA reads TGTGCCAGCAGTGTGGGACAAGGGACATCTAAAGCTTTCTTT.

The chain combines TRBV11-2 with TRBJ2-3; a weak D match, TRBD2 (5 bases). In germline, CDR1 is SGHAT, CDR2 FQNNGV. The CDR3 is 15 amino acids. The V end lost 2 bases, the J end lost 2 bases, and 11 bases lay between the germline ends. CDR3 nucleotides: TGTGCCAGCAGCTTAAGGCAGGACTTCACAGATACGCAGTATTTT. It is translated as CASSLRQDFTDTQYF.